This T cell receptor (beta chain) appears in the sequencing data of a study of shared clonotypes between healthy human individuals. The method was immunoSEQ multiplex PCR; TCRdb's version includes in-frame clones alone and lacks a portion of them. The table includes around 1.4 million clones, about 98.5% detected once. V lost 2 bases, J lost 2 bases, and 16 bases lay in between. The CDR3 spans 16 residues. The germline gives CDR1 MDHEN, CDR2 SYDVKM. The origin of this receptor is a man between 25 and 39 years old in good health. Material: naive CD4+ T cells sorted from blood. Described subset: CD45RA+ positively selected. J is TRBJ2-7 and V is TRBV28; D is possibly TRBD1 (5 bases). The CDR3 spells CASSLPRTTGAYEQYF. DNA of the CDR3: TGTGCCAGCAGTTTACCCCGGACAACCGGTGCCTACGAGCAGTACTTC.